One sample yielded the 21 T cell receptor beta chains listed below, sequenced in a study of chemoradiotherapy in HPV16-positive cancers. TCRdb keeps only in-frame clones here, not all; method: immunoSEQ multiplex PCR. Among approximately 35,000 clones listed, 80% were seen once. The sample here was blood, taken from a patient who underwent chemoradiotherapy. The receptor set was obtained from a human donor with HPV-associated anogenital cancer.

This chain connects TRBV5-6 to TRBJ1-6; no firm D call. Germline V gene lookup returns CDR1 SGHDT and CDR2 YYEEEE. CDR3 size: 11 residues. Trimming left V 5 bases short and J 6 bases short, with 3 bases between. The CDR3: CASSGNSPLHF. DNA of the CDR3: TGTGCCAGCAGTGGTAATTCACCCCTCCACTTT. Combining the CDR3 with reference TRBV5-6 and TRBJ1-6 gives the whole variable domain DAGVTQSPTHLIKTRGQQVTLRCSPKSGHDTVSWYQQALGQGPQFIFQYYEEEERQRGNFPDRFSGHQFPNYSSELNVNALLLGDSALYLCASSGNSPLHFGNGTRLTVT.

This chain joins TRBV9 and TRBJ2-7; D possibly corresponds to TRBD1 (5 bases). The CDR3 sequence is 12 residues long. Germline assignment: CDR1 SGDLS and CDR2 YYNGEE. V was cut by 0 bases and J by 6 bases, with 7 bases left in between. CDR3 nucleotide sequence: TGTGCCAGCAGCGTAGAAAGGGGCGAGCAGTACTTC. Translating it yields CASSVERGEQYF.

The rearrangement uses TRBV5-1 and TRBJ2-4; 8 bases match TRBD1. CDR1 SGHRS and CDR2 YFSETQ come from the germline V gene. This CDR3 region has 17 residues. V shed 0 bases, J shed 2 bases, and the junction held 7 bases outside the gene matches. The CDR3 nucleotides are TGCGCCAGCAGCTTGGGGGGGACAGGCGATACCAAAAACATTCAGTACTTC. Its protein is CASSLGGTGDTKNIQYF.

The chain has TRBV5-4 and TRBJ1-2; D is possibly TRBD1 (6 bases). V was shortened by 2 bases and J by 1 base, with 18 bases between the two germline ends. Germline V lookup: CDR1 SGHNT, CDR2 YYREEE (reference sequence). The CDR3 is 17 residues long. Here the CDR3 DNA reads TGTGCCAGCAGCTTAGACGGGGGGCGTTGGATTAACTATGGCTACACCTTC. It encodes CASSLDGGRWINYGYTF. The full variable domain, with the rest looked up from reference TRBV5-4 and TRBJ1-2, is ETGVTQSPTHLIKTRGQQVTLRCSSQSGHNTVSWYQQALGQGPQFIFQYYREEENGRGNFPPRFSGLQFPNYSSELNVNALELDDSALYLCASSLDGGRWINYGYTFGSGTRLTVV.

The gene calls are TRBV19 and TRBJ2-1; D may be TRBD1 (5 bases). Germline V gene lookup returns CDR1 LNHDA and CDR2 SQIVND (reference sequence). V lost 4 bases and J lost 4, with 8 bases in between. The CDR3 has 13 amino acids. CDR3: CASSKQGYNEQFF. Written as DNA, the CDR3 is TGTGCCAGTAGTAAGCAGGGTTACAATGAGCAGTTCTTC. Combining the CDR3 with reference TRBV19 and TRBJ2-1 gives the whole variable domain DGGITQSPKYLFRKEGQNVTLSCEQNLNHDAMYWYRQDPGQGLRLIYYSQIVNDFQKGDIAEGYSVSREKKESFPLTVTSAQKNPTAFYLCASSKQGYNEQFFGPGTRLTVL.

This clone was seen only a few times. The V call is TRBV6-1, the J call TRBJ1-1, with D maybe TRBD1 (5 bases). Germline assignment: CDR1 MNHNS and CDR2 SASEGT. V shed 7 bases and J shed 4 bases, with 19 bases lying between them. The CDR3 length is 15 residues. The CDR3 sequence: CASTRTGQSFTEAFF. In nucleotides, the CDR3 is TGTGCCAGCACCCGGACGGGGCAGTCGTTCACTGAAGCTTTCTTT.

The genes are TRBV9 and TRBJ1-1; TRBD1 matches at 7 bases. The CDR3 spans 15 residues. V lost 1 base, J lost 1 base, and 4 bases stayed unmatched. CDR1 and CDR2 from the germline V gene are SGDLS and YYNGEE. In nucleotides, the CDR3 is TGTGCCAGCAGCGTACTTGGGACAGCGAACACTGAAGCTTTCTTT. Its protein is CASSVLGTANTEAFF.

This clone has only a few counts. This chain connects TRBV7-3 to TRBJ2-2; 9 nucleotides agree with TRBD1. This CDR3 contains 15 residues. The J segment lost 4 bases and the V segment lost 3 bases, leaving 3 bases of the junction unmatched. CDR1 is SGHTA, CDR2 FQGTGA, per germline. The DNA of the CDR3 is TGTGCCAGCAGCTTGACAGGGGGGAGCACCGGGGAGCTGTTTTTT. The encoded protein is CASSLTGGSTGELFF.

This clone was observed a handful of times. For the CDR3, the DNA is TGTGCCAGCAGTTTAAGCGGTTGGAGGACCCAGTACTTC. Translated: CASSLSGWRTQYF. The chain uses TRBV27 and TRBJ2-5, with D possibly TRBD2 on 5 matching bases. The V end was cut by 2 bases, the J end by 7 bases, with 11 bases between. The germline V gene has CDR1 MNHEY and CDR2 SMNVEV (reference sequence). The CDR3 has 13 residues.

The chain combines TRBV6-6 with TRBJ1-2; 7 positions match TRBD1. Germline CDR1 is MNHNY and CDR2 is SVGAGI (reference sequence). CDR3 size: 15 residues. V gave up 2 bases and J gave up 4 bases; unmatched junction bases: 7. This chain's CDR3 is CASSYIKQGSYGYTF. CDR3 bases: TGTGCCAGCAGTTACATTAAACAGGGGTCCTATGGCTACACCTTC.

The V call is TRBV6-6, the J call TRBJ1-2, with TRBD1 identical over 8 bases. The germline V gene has CDR1 MNHNY and CDR2 SVGAGI (reference sequence). The CDR3 contains 12 residues. The junction had 1 base not matched to a gene; V was cut back by 2 bases and J by 8 bases. The CDR3 sequence is CASSYGDRGYTF. In DNA, the CDR3 is TGTGCCAGCAGTTACGGGGACAGGGGCTACACCTTC.

Only a few counts were recorded for this clone. The chain couples TRBV7-9 to TRBJ1-1; the match to TRBD1 covers 7 bases. V lost 6 bases and J lost 5; bases outside the gene matches: 3. The germline V gene encodes CDR1 SEHNR and CDR2 FQNEAQ (reference sequence). The CDR3 has 12 residues. As DNA, the CDR3 is TGTGCCAGCAGGGCAGGGGGAACTGAAGCTTTCTTT. This encodes CASRAGGTEAFF.

The genes are TRBV7-8 and TRBJ2-7; no clear D. CDR3 size: 14 residues. V was trimmed by 1 base and J by 2 bases, leaving 9 bases between them. CDR1 SGHVS and CDR2 FQNEAQ come from the germline V gene. The CDR3 spells CASSLVSATYEQYF. Written as DNA, the CDR3 is TGTGCCAGCAGCTTAGTGTCAGCAACCTACGAGCAGTACTTC.

This chain connects TRBV9 to TRBJ2-3, with D possibly TRBD1 on 7 matching bases. Germline V lookup: CDR1 SGDLS, CDR2 YYNGEE. This CDR3 has 18 residues. Deletions cut 0 bases from V and 6 bases from J, with 23 bases between. The CDR3 DNA is TGTGCCAGCAGCGTAGACCCACAGGGGAGGCATTATTGGGATACGCAGTATTTT. Its translation is CASSVDPQGRHYWDTQYF.

In DNA, the CDR3 is TGCGCCAGCAGCTTGGGACAGGGAGTAGGTTCACCCCTCCACTTT. Translated, it gives CASSLGQGVGSPLHF. This chain uses TRBV5-1 with TRBJ1-6; 7 bases are shared with TRBD1. Trimming at V came to 0 bases and at J to 9 bases, leaving 6 bases not matched to a gene. This CDR3 has 15 residues. Per the germline V gene, CDR1 is SGHRS and CDR2 is YFSETQ.

The rearrangement uses TRBV10-3 and TRBJ2-1; the match to TRBD2 covers 9 bases. The CDR3 has 14 residues. V gave up 9 bases and J gave up 10 bases; unmatched junction bases: 13. From germline, CDR1 is ENHRY and CDR2 SYGVKD. The CDR3 protein is CAMDSGGPREEQFF. The CDR3 DNA reads TGTGCCATGGATAGCGGGGGTCCCCGGGAGGAGCAGTTCTTC.

CDR3 in amino acids: CAWSLKETQYF. Here the CDR3 DNA reads TGTGCCTGGAGTCTTAAAGAGACCCAGTACTTC. The gene calls are TRBV30 and TRBJ2-5; D unresolved. Trimming left V 2 bases short and J 3 bases short, with 4 bases between. The CDR3 is 11 amino acids. Germline V gives CDR1 GTSNPN, CDR2 SVGIG (reference sequence).

The table lists this clone with a count of one. This chain uses TRBV5-5 with TRBJ1-1; D gene unclear. V was shortened by 2 bases and J by 6 bases, with 11 bases between the two germline ends. Germline loops: CDR1 SGHKS, CDR2 YYEKEE (reference sequence). The CDR3 is 13 residues long. The CDR3 here is CASSFEGNPEAFF. As DNA, the CDR3 is TGTGCCAGCAGCTTCGAAGGAAACCCTGAAGCTTTCTTT.

V usage is TRBV7-7 and J usage is TRBJ1-4; D might be TRBD1 (6 bases). Germline lookup yields CDR1 SSHAT and CDR2 FNYEAQ (reference sequence). V gave up 6 bases and J gave up 3 bases, with 14 bases separating them. This CDR3 is built from 15 residues. The CDR3 loop reads CASSLGQRPNEKLFF. The CDR3 DNA follows: TGTGCCAGCAGTCTCGGACAGAGGCCTAATGAAAAACTGTTTTTT.

This chain uses TRBV15 with TRBJ1-2; D not certain. The germline CDR1 and CDR2 sequences are LNHNV and YYDKDF (reference sequence). The CDR3 is 14 amino acids. The V end was cut by 4 bases, the J end by 4 bases, with 13 bases between. In DNA form, the CDR3 reads TGTGCCACCAGCAAGGGCAGTTACTCCTATGGCTACACCTTC. It encodes CATSKGSYSYGYTF.

CDR3: CASTTLGNTIYF. DNA of the CDR3: TGTGCCAGCACAACGCTAGGAAACACCATATATTTT. The chain recombines TRBV28 with TRBJ1-3; D not certain. The CDR3 has 12 amino acids. The V and J ends lost 7 bases and 4 bases respectively, with 8 bases between them. The germline CDR1 and CDR2 sequences are MDHEN and SYDVKM.